The 8 T cell receptor beta chains below were found in one sample sequenced in a study of cytomegalovirus exposure and HLA in healthy donors. 60 Vbeta and 13 Jbeta primers were used in PCR. Profiling relied on immunoSEQ multiplex PCR, and the TCRdb table lists in-frame clones only, not all of them. The table shows about 70,000 clones, with 70% to 85% occurring only once. The specimen was PBMCs. Receptor source: a human donor in good health.

The V and J genes are TRBV5-4 and TRBJ2-4; possible D gene TRBD2, 6 bases. Trimming left V 4 bases short and J 0 bases short, with 11 bases between. The germline V gene encodes CDR1 SGHNT and CDR2 YYREEE (reference sequence). This CDR3 comprises 15 residues. CDR3: CASSAWGEAKNIQYF. Here the CDR3 DNA reads TGTGCCAGCAGCGCCTGGGGGGAAGCCAAAAACATTCAGTACTTC.

The chain links TRBV28 to TRBJ1-1; D is perhaps TRBD1 (5 bases). The CDR3 runs 16 residues. Germline values: CDR1 MDHEN, CDR2 SYDVKM. V was clipped by 4 bases and J by 4 bases, with 19 bases between them. This CDR3 is CASSSPGGNRGTEAFF. For the CDR3, the DNA is TGTGCCAGCAGTTCTCCCGGGGGGAATAGGGGCACTGAAGCTTTCTTT.

The chain uses TRBV5-6 and TRBJ1-2, with D possibly matching TRBD1 (6 bases). The CDR3 contains 15 residues. The V and J ends lost 0 bases and 7 bases respectively, with 16 bases between them. Germline values: CDR1 SGHDT, CDR2 YYEEEE. CDR3 region: CASSLAGVVTSGYTF. The CDR3 DNA sequence: TGTGCCAGCAGCTTGGCAGGGGTCGTTACCTCTGGCTACACCTTC.

The genes are TRBV6-1 and TRBJ1-2, with no clear D. This CDR3 is built from 14 residues. Trimming took 7 bases from V and 3 from J, leaving 15 bases between them. Germline CDR1 and CDR2: MNHNS and SASEGT. The CDR3 bases are TGTGCCAGCACCCCTGCATTACTGGACTATGGCTACACCTTC. It encodes CASTPALLDYGYTF.

In this sample, this clone turned up once. This chain connects TRBV28 to TRBJ1-5, with 8 bases identical to TRBD1. This CDR3 is 14 amino acids long. Germline CDR1 is MDHEN and CDR2 is SYDVKM. With V trimmed by 11 bases and J by 1 base, 7 bases remained unmatched. CDR3 bases: TGTGCCGGACAGGGCGGTTCAAGCAATCAGCCCCAGCATTTT. Its translation is CAGQGGSSNQPQHF. The whole variable domain, filled in from reference TRBV28 and TRBJ1-5, reads DVKVTQSSRYLVKRTGEKVFLECVQDMDHENMFWYRQDPGLGLRLIYFSYDVKMKEKGDIPEGYSVSREKKERFSLILESASTNQTSMYLCAGQGGSSNQPQHFGDGTRLSIL.

The chain has TRBV5-1 and TRBJ1-1; D possibly corresponds to TRBD1 (6 bases). Germline V CDR1 and CDR2: SGHRS, YFSETQ. Trimming removed 3 bases at V and 5 bases at J, with 8 bases between. This CDR3 has 12 residues. The CDR3 sequence: CASSSGQTEAFF. The CDR3 DNA follows: TGCGCCAGCAGCTCCGGACAGACTGAAGCTTTCTTT.

The chain is built from TRBV6-6 and TRBJ1-2, with D uncertain. Trimming removed 2 bases from V and 6 bases from J, with 13 bases in between. Germline loops: CDR1 MNHNY, CDR2 SVGAGI (reference sequence). This CDR3 has 14 residues. The CDR3 bases are TGTGCCAGCAGTTACACTGGGGAGGGAAATGGCTACACCTTC. Translation: CASSYTGEGNGYTF.

V and J are TRBV28 and TRBJ1-3; the D is unclear. Germline V gives CDR1 MDHEN, CDR2 SYDVKM. CDR3 length equals 15 residues. V dropped 6 bases and J dropped 0 bases, with 12 bases sitting between them. The CDR3, as DNA: TGTGCCAGCAGCTTTACGGGGAGCTCTGGAAACACCATATATTTT. Translating gives CASSFTGSSGNTIYF.